Listed below are T cell receptor beta chains from one sample, sequenced in a study of shared clonotypes between healthy human individuals. Data came from immunoSEQ multiplex PCR; TCRdb stores just in-frame clones and leaves some out. The repertoire holds under 600,000 clones, with about 98% as singletons. The specimen was naive CD8+ T cells sorted from blood. The receptors come from a man aged 25-45 years in good health. Both conserved end residues are part of each CDR3. Each record gives: clone size, D gene, V gene, J gene, CDR3 DNA, CDR3 protein. D genes are given only for firm matches. Only some rows state a clone size, as once, few, many or a class for expanded clones.

clone size: .
D gene: .
V gene: TRBV30
J gene: TRBJ1-1
CDR3 DNA: TGTGCCTGGAGTGTACAGAGGGAAGCTTTCTTT
CDR3 protein: CAWSVQREAFF

clone size: once
D gene: TRBD1
V gene: TRBV7-6
J gene: TRBJ1-2
CDR3 DNA: TGTGCCAGCAGCTCTCCAACCGGGACAGGGGTTGGCTACACCTTC
CDR3 protein: CASSSPTGTGVGYTF

clone size: .
D gene: TRBD1
V gene: TRBV13
J gene: TRBJ2-1
CDR3 DNA: TGTGCCAGCAGCTTATTGTCCGGGACAGGAGGCTACAATGAGCAGTTCTTC
CDR3 protein: CASSLLSGTGGYNEQFF

clone size: .
D gene: TRBD1
V gene: TRBV27
J gene: TRBJ1-5
CDR3 DNA: TGTGCCAGCAGTTTACAGGGGGACAATCAGCCCCAGCATTTT
CDR3 protein: CASSLQGDNQPQHF

clone size: .
D gene: .
V gene: TRBV7-9
J gene: TRBJ2-1
CDR3 DNA: TGTGCCAGCAGCTTAAGCGAAGCGGAAGAGCAGTTCTTC
CDR3 protein: CASSLSEAEEQFF

clone size: once
D gene: .
V gene: TRBV5-8
J gene: TRBJ2-7
CDR3 DNA: TGTGCCAGCAGCTTTAGGACCAAAAAACTCTACGAGCAGTACTTC
CDR3 protein: CASSFRTKKLYEQYF

clone size: .
D gene: .
V gene: TRBV7-9
J gene: TRBJ2-2
CDR3 DNA: TGTGCCAGCAGCTTCCCGGGAACCACCGGGGAGCTGTTTTTT
CDR3 protein: CASSFPGTTGELFF

clone size: .
D gene: .
V gene: TRBV27
J gene: TRBJ1-5
CDR3 DNA: TGTGCCAGCAGTCCGTTTTCGGCTAGCAATCAGCCCCAGCATTTT
CDR3 protein: CASSPFSASNQPQHF

clone size: .
D gene: .
V gene: TRBV6-6
J gene: TRBJ2-7
CDR3 DNA: TGTGCCAGCAGCCAGACCCGGGCTTTATCCTACGAGCAGTACTTC
CDR3 protein: CASSQTRALSYEQYF

clone size: .
D gene: .
V gene: TRBV5-1
J gene: TRBJ2-7
CDR3 DNA: TGCGCCAGCAGCTTTCGGGGCGGTTCCTACGAGCAGTACTTC
CDR3 protein: CASSFRGGSYEQYF

clone size: once
D gene: .
V gene: TRBV6-1
J gene: TRBJ2-7
CDR3 DNA: TGTGCCAGCAGCTTGGACAGTACCTACGAGCAGTACTTC
CDR3 protein: CASSLDSTYEQYF

clone size: .
D gene: TRBD1
V gene: TRBV5-1
J gene: TRBJ2-3
CDR3 DNA: TGCGCCAGCAGCTCGGAGACAGGGGATAGGCAGTATTTT
CDR3 protein: CASSSETGDRQYF

clone size: .
D gene: TRBD2
V gene: TRBV11-2
J gene: TRBJ2-3
CDR3 DNA: TGTGCCAGCAGGTTGAGCGGGAGTATGTCAGATACGCAGTATTTT
CDR3 protein: CASRLSGSMSDTQYF

clone size: .
D gene: TRBD1
V gene: TRBV2
J gene: TRBJ1-5
CDR3 DNA: TGTGCCAGCAGATTCGACAGGGGCGATAGCAATCAGCCCCAGCATTTT
CDR3 protein: CASRFDRGDSNQPQHF

clone size: .
D gene: .
V gene: TRBV11-2
J gene: TRBJ1-2
CDR3 DNA: TGTGCCAGCAGCTCAGTCGGGACGTCCTATGGCTACACCTTC
CDR3 protein: CASSSVGTSYGYTF

clone size: .
D gene: TRBD1
V gene: TRBV27
J gene: TRBJ1-5
CDR3 DNA: TGTGCCAGCAGTTCCGGGACAGGGGGCTATCAGCCCCAGCATTTT
CDR3 protein: CASSSGTGGYQPQHF

clone size: once
D gene: TRBD2
V gene: TRBV27
J gene: TRBJ2-1
CDR3 DNA: TGTGCCAGCAGTCCCTGGGCGGGAGCGTACAATGAGCAGTTCTTC
CDR3 protein: CASSPWAGAYNEQFF

clone size: .
D gene: .
V gene: TRBV5-5
J gene: TRBJ2-3
CDR3 DNA: TGTGCCAGCAGCTTGTGGGGCAGCACAGATACGCAGTATTTT
CDR3 protein: CASSLWGSTDTQYF

clone size: .
D gene: .
V gene: TRBV9
J gene: TRBJ1-2
CDR3 DNA: TGTGCCAGCAGCGGCGACATCTCGAACTATGGCTACACCTTC
CDR3 protein: CASSGDISNYGYTF

clone size: .
D gene: .
V gene: TRBV7-9
J gene: TRBJ2-7
CDR3 DNA: TGTGCCAGCAGCCCCGGGCACGGCGAGCAGTACTTC
CDR3 protein: CASSPGHGEQYF

clone size: .
D gene: .
V gene: TRBV19
J gene: TRBJ1-1
CDR3 DNA: TGTGCCAGTAGTATAGAAGCAGGGACATTGAACACTGAAGCTTTCTTT
CDR3 protein: CASSIEAGTLNTEAFF

clone size: .
D gene: .
V gene: TRBV29-1
J gene: TRBJ2-1
CDR3 DNA: TGCAGCGTTGAAAGGGAAACAGATGAGCAGTTCTTC
CDR3 protein: CSVERETDEQFF

clone size: .
D gene: TRBD2
V gene: TRBV5-1
J gene: TRBJ2-2
CDR3 DNA: TGCGCCAGCAGCTACGGACTAGAGAACACCGGGGAGCTGTTTTTT
CDR3 protein: CASSYGLENTGELFF

clone size: .
D gene: TRBD1
V gene: TRBV19
J gene: TRBJ2-7
CDR3 DNA: TGTGCCAGTACCGCGACAGGGAGCTCCTACGAGCAGTACTTC
CDR3 protein: CASTATGSSYEQYF

clone size: .
D gene: TRBD1
V gene: TRBV11-2
J gene: TRBJ1-3
CDR3 DNA: TGTGCCAGCAGCTTAGTGACAGGGTCCGGAAACACCATATATTTT
CDR3 protein: CASSLVTGSGNTIYF

clone size: .
D gene: TRBD2
V gene: TRBV5-4
J gene: TRBJ2-2
CDR3 DNA: TGTGCCAGCAGCCTGAACGGACTAGCGGGGCTGAACACCGGGGAGCTGTTTTTT
CDR3 protein: CASSLNGLAGLNTGELFF

clone size: .
D gene: .
V gene: TRBV27
J gene: TRBJ2-7
CDR3 DNA: TGTGCCAGCAGTCTCTCCAGGGGGGGGTACGAGCAGTACTTC
CDR3 protein: CASSLSRGGYEQYF

clone size: .
D gene: .
V gene: TRBV28
J gene: TRBJ2-7
CDR3 DNA: TGTGCCAGCAGCCAAAATAGCTTTGGTCTCTACGAGCAGTACTTC
CDR3 protein: CASSQNSFGLYEQYF

clone size: .
D gene: TRBD2
V gene: TRBV7-3
J gene: TRBJ2-3
CDR3 DNA: TGTGCCAGCAGCTTAGGGGCTAGCGGGCGCACAGATACGCAGTATTTT
CDR3 protein: CASSLGASGRTDTQYF

clone size: once
D gene: .
V gene: TRBV6-1
J gene: TRBJ2-7
CDR3 DNA: TGTGCCATCGTCCGGGGATACGAGCAGTACTTC
CDR3 protein: CAIVRGYEQYF

clone size: .
D gene: .
V gene: TRBV30
J gene: TRBJ2-7
CDR3 DNA: TGTGCCTGGATGGAGGCTGGGGGAGACGAGCAGTACTTC
CDR3 protein: CAWMEAGGDEQYF

clone size: .
D gene: TRBD2
V gene: TRBV5-3
J gene: TRBJ2-2
CDR3 DNA: TGTGCCAGAACTTCTAGCGGAAACACCGGGGAGCTGTTTTTT
CDR3 protein: CARTSSGNTGELFF